Below, 20 T cell receptor beta chains from the same sample are listed, as sequenced in a study of OX40 agonist ivuxolimab in advanced cancers. Measured with immunoSEQ multiplex PCR; TCRdb has only the in-frame clones, and not every one. The table includes some 86,000 clones, about 86% detected once. The sequenced sample was CD4+ or CD8+ T cells sorted from blood, obtained in a trial of the OX40 agonist ivuxolimab. The receptors shown here come from an adult with an advanced solid tumor such as melanoma, head and neck, liver or kidney cancer.

V and J are TRBV30 and TRBJ1-3, with a possible D match to TRBD1 (5 bases). Germline-derived CDR1 and CDR2 are GTSNPN and SVGIG (reference sequence). The length of the CDR3 is 15 residues. Trimming stripped 0 bases from V and 3 bases from J, with 12 bases between. The CDR3 loop reads CAWSVAGALGNTIYF. DNA for the CDR3: TGTGCCTGGAGTGTAGCCGGGGCGCTTGGAAACACCATATATTTT. Full variable domain (missing parts from reference TRBV30 and TRBJ1-3): SQTIHQWPATLVQPVGSPLSLECTVEGTSNPNLYWYRQAAGRGLQLLFYSVGIGQISSEVPQNLSASRPQDRQFILSSKKLLLSDSGFYLCAWSVAGALGNTIYFGEGSWLTVV.

In its sample, this clone was seen a few times. The chain links TRBV10-2 to TRBJ1-1, with TRBD1 as a possible D gene (5 bases). The V gene's germline CDR1 is WSHSY and CDR2 SAAADI. The CDR3 has 12 residues. Between the trimmed V and J ends, which lost 4 bases and 8 bases, there was a span of 11 bases. The CDR3 DNA reads TGCGCCAGCAGTGGACAGAAACTAGAAGCTTTCTTT. Its translation is CASSGQKLEAFF.

The count of this clone is one. The V gene is TRBV5-1, the J gene TRBJ1-1; the D gene is possibly TRBD1 (5 bases). Germline CDR1 reads SGHRS; CDR2 reads YFSETQ. Trimming stripped 4 bases from V and 0 bases from J, with 13 bases between. The CDR3 has 15 amino acids. The CDR3 region has the DNA TGCGCCAGCAGCATATCGGACACCTTGAACACTGAAGCTTTCTTT. Encoded protein: CASSISDTLNTEAFF.

This chain connects TRBV11-2 to TRBJ2-1; tentative D call: TRBD1 (6 bases). V was shortened by 5 bases and J by 9 bases, with 17 bases between the two germline ends. Germline-derived CDR1 and CDR2 are SGHAT and FQNNGV. This CDR3 contains 14 residues. This CDR3 is CASSASRGVGEQFF. The CDR3 bases are TGTGCCAGCAGCGCAAGCAGGGGTGTGGGTGAGCAGTTCTTC.

This chain joins TRBV25-1 and TRBJ1-2; possibly TRBD1 for D (5 bases). CDR3 length equals 14 residues. V was pared by 3 bases and J by 8 bases, with 16 bases between. Germline CDR1 and CDR2: MGHDK and SYGVNS. The CDR3 sequence: CASSDKEWDWGYTF. The CDR3 bases are TGTGCCAGCAGTGACAAAGAGTGGGACTGGGGCTACACCTTC.

The chain links TRBV7-2 to TRBJ2-7; 7 bases agree with TRBD2. This CDR3 spans 14 amino acids. The J segment lost 2 bases and the V segment lost 5 bases, leaving 6 bases of the junction unmatched. Germline V lookup: CDR1 SGHTA, CDR2 FQGNSA. The CDR3 protein is CASSRSSGPYEQYF. The CDR3, as DNA: TGTGCCAGCAGCCGTTCTAGCGGTCCCTACGAGCAGTACTTC.

This chain links TRBV5-1 with TRBJ2-5; D uncertain. V lost 1 base and J lost 2, with 6 bases in between. Germline V gene sequence: CDR1 SGHRS, CDR2 YFSETQ. The CDR3 extends over 13 amino acids. CDR3 DNA: TGCGCCAGCAGCTTGTCAGGTCAAGAGACCCAGTACTTC. Translating gives CASSLSGQETQYF.

The V call is TRBV5-1, the J call TRBJ1-1; no clear D. This CDR3 is 14 amino acids long. V lost 2 bases and J 1 base, leaving 9 bases between the germline ends. The V gene's germline CDR1 is SGHRS and CDR2 YFSETQ. The CDR3 sequence is CASSLGSANTEAFF. The CDR3 DNA reads as TGCGCCAGCAGCTTAGGCTCAGCGAACACTGAAGCTTTCTTT.

The chain carries TRBV7-8 and TRBJ2-3; TRBD2 matches 8 bases. The CDR3 is 16 amino acids. V trimming: 5 bases; J trimming: 0 bases; junction bases outside the gene matches: 7. Germline V gene sequence: CDR1 SGHVS, CDR2 FQNEAQ. The CDR3 DNA follows: TGTGCCAGCAGCCTTCAAAGCGGGAGAAGCACAGATACGCAGTATTTT. It codes for CASSLQSGRSTDTQYF.

The CDR3 DNA follows: TGTGCCAGCAGCTTACAGTCCTATAGCAATCAGCCCCAGCATTTT. It specifies CASSLQSYSNQPQHF. The V call is TRBV7-2, the J call TRBJ1-5; D not certain. The CDR3 consists of 15 residues. CDR1 is SGHTA and CDR2 is FQGNSA in the germline V gene. V gave up 2 bases and J gave up 0 bases, with 8 bases separating them.

This clone has more than one count but fewer than ten. The chain links TRBV11-2 to TRBJ1-3; D remains ambiguous. Germline CDR1 SGHAT, CDR2 FQNNGV. The CDR3 length is 14 residues. The V and J ends lost 4 bases and 0 bases respectively, with 7 bases between them. For the CDR3, the DNA is TGTGCCAGCAGCTATCTAACCTCTGGAAACACCATATATTTT. Protein sequence: CASSYLTSGNTIYF.

This clone was observed a single time. DNA for the CDR3: TGTGCCAGTAGTGCGCGGACAGACCCAACAACTAATGAAAAACTGTTTTTT. This sequence encodes CASSARTDPTTNEKLFF. The rearrangement links TRBV19 to TRBJ1-4, with D perhaps TRBD1 (6 bases). Germline V CDR1 and CDR2: LNHDA, SQIVND (reference sequence). This CDR3 contains 17 residues. V was cut by 5 bases and J by 0 bases, with 16 bases left in between.

The rearrangement links TRBV7-8 to TRBJ2-7; TRBD1 might be the D (6 bases). CDR1 is SGHVS, CDR2 FQNEAQ, per germline. V lost 1 base and J lost 3, with 13 bases in between. The length of the CDR3 is 15 residues. CDR3 nucleotides: TGTGCCAGCAGCTTAGGGCAGGGGCCGCTCTACGAGCAGTACTTC. Protein: CASSLGQGPLYEQYF.

The chain joins TRBV30 to TRBJ1-1, with D unresolved. CDR1 and CDR2 (germline): GTSNPN, SVGIG (reference sequence). V was cut by 2 bases and J by 1 base, with 5 bases left in between. This CDR3 has 12 residues. DNA of the CDR3: TGTGCCTGGAGTTTGACGAACACTGAAGCTTTCTTT. As protein: CAWSLTNTEAFF.

The chain couples TRBV4-3 to TRBJ2-7; TRBD2 aligns across 11 bases. Germline V lookup: CDR1 LGHNA, CDR2 YSLEER. The CDR3 length is 17 residues. J was trimmed by 2 bases and V by 1 base; bases with no gene match: 7. CDR3 region: CASSQGLGLAVPYEQYF. The CDR3 bases are TGCGCCAGCAGCCAAGGCCTGGGACTAGCGGTCCCCTACGAGCAGTACTTC.

V usage is TRBV14 and J usage is TRBJ1-3; TRBD1 matches at 7 bases. V shed 4 bases and J 0 bases; nucleotides not matched to a gene: 9. Germline loops: CDR1 SGHDN, CDR2 FVKESK. The CDR3 length is 17 residues. DNA of the CDR3: TGTGCCAGCAGCCGAGGGGGCCAGGTGATCTCTGGAAACACCATATATTTT. The encoded protein is CASSRGGQVISGNTIYF.

The V and J genes are TRBV5-1 and TRBJ2-7; 9 bases agree with TRBD1. Germline loops: CDR1 SGHRS, CDR2 YFSETQ. The J segment lost 6 bases and the V segment lost 2 bases, leaving 6 bases of the junction unmatched. The CDR3 sequence is 14 residues long. DNA for the CDR3: TGCGCCAGCAGCTTCGGGACAGGGTACGGCGAGCAGTACTTC. Amino acids: CASSFGTGYGEQYF.

This chain joins TRBV6-6 and TRBJ1-1; weak D call: TRBD1 (6 bases). CDR1 is MNHNY, CDR2 SVGAGI, per germline (reference sequence). Trimming cost V 1 base and J 7 bases, with 19 bases left between them. The CDR3 spans 16 residues. The DNA for the CDR3 is TGTGCCAGCAGTTACTGGGGACATCCGGAGGGGGATGAAGCTTTCTTT. Translating gives CASSYWGHPEGDEAFF.

The chain recombines TRBV9 with TRBJ1-1, with TRBD1 identical over 7 bases. V shed 0 bases and J 2 bases; nucleotides not matched to a gene: 4. Germline lookup yields CDR1 SGDLS and CDR2 YYNGEE. The CDR3 is 15 amino acids. CDR3 loop: CASSVGRGGNTEAFF. CDR3 coding DNA: TGTGCCAGCAGCGTAGGGAGAGGGGGCAACACTGAAGCTTTCTTT.

Concerning this clone: Compared with germline, one end of the junction differs, possibly owing to a read error. The chain employs TRBV19 and TRBJ2-1, with D possibly being TRBD1 or TRBD2 (5 bases each). The CDR3 has 14 amino acids. The germline CDR1 and CDR2 sequences are LNHDA and SQIVND (reference sequence). CDR3 nucleotide sequence: TGTGCCAGTAGTCCGCCAATTGGGGCAGGGCAGGGAGTCTTC. Its protein is CASSPPIGAGQGVF.